Each of the 18 T cell receptor beta chains below was sequenced from the same sample in a study of blood T cell repertoires in COVID-19. Method: immunoSEQ multiplex PCR; TCRdb's copy keeps in-frame clones and lacks some. The sample records roughly 120,000 clones, roughly 84% being singletons. The sample taken for sequencing was peripheral blood. The receptor source for this set is a man aged 35 to 55 with acute or convalescent COVID-19.

The rearrangement links TRBV19 to TRBJ2-3; 13 bases are shared with TRBD2. The J segment lost 3 bases and the V segment lost 4 bases, leaving 1 base of the junction unmatched. The CDR3 runs to 15 residues. Germline V CDR1 and CDR2: LNHDA, SQIVND (reference sequence). CDR3: CASSTGLAGTDTQYF. CDR3 in DNA: TGTGCCAGTAGTACGGGACTAGCGGGAACAGATACGCAGTATTTT. The whole variable domain, remainder taken from reference TRBV19 and TRBJ2-3, is DGGITQSPKYLFRKEGQNVTLSCEQNLNHDAMYWYRQDPGQGLRLIYYSQIVNDFQKGDIAEGYSVSREKKESFPLTVTSAQKNPTAFYLCASSTGLAGTDTQYFGPGTRLTVL.

The chain recombines TRBV6-4 with TRBJ1-4; D remains ambiguous. The CDR3 covers 14 residues. Trimming took off 4 bases at V and 14 bases at J, with 20 bases between the two ends. Germline CDR1 is MRHNA and CDR2 is SNTAGT. This CDR3 reads CASSVGIGTHPLFF. CDR3 nucleotides: TGTGCCAGCAGTGTCGGGATCGGTACACACCCTCTGTTTTTT.

The V and J genes are TRBV24-1 and TRBJ2-2; 8 nucleotides align to TRBD2. Trimming took 5 bases from V and 2 from J; bases not matched to a gene: 3. The CDR3 runs to 15 residues. The V gene's germline CDR1 is KGHDR and CDR2 SFDVKD. Here the CDR3 reads CATSGGRTNTGELFF. The CDR3 region has the DNA TGTGCCACCAGTGGCGGGAGGACTAACACCGGGGAGCTGTTTTTT.

V is TRBV19 and J is TRBJ2-2; a possible D gene is TRBD1 (6 bases). The V end was cut by 3 bases, the J end by 5 bases, with 13 bases between. The CDR3 spans 15 residues. Germline CDR1 is LNHDA and CDR2 is SQIVND (reference sequence). The CDR3 protein is CASSIEQGRTGELFF. The CDR3 region has the DNA TGTGCCAGTAGTATCGAACAGGGTAGGACCGGGGAGCTGTTTTTT.

The chain combines TRBV28 with TRBJ1-5; weak D call: TRBD1 (6 bases). The CDR3 is 15 amino acids. CDR1 MDHEN and CDR2 SYDVKM come from the germline V gene. Trimming shortened V by 3 bases and J by 4 bases, and 13 bases separated the two germline ends. The CDR3 sequence is CASSFPDSLNQPQHF. Written as DNA, the CDR3 is TGTGCCAGCAGTTTCCCGGACAGCCTAAATCAGCCCCAGCATTTT.

The chain has TRBV9 and TRBJ2-3, with 7 nucleotides matching TRBD2. Germline loops: CDR1 SGDLS, CDR2 YYNGEE. The CDR3 runs to 18 residues. V lost 4 bases and J lost 1; bases outside the gene matches: 15. CDR3 protein: CASSPGRRERSRTDTQYF. CDR3 sequence (DNA): TGTGCCAGCAGCCCCGGGAGGCGGGAGAGAAGCCGCACAGATACGCAGTATTTT.

The chain uses TRBV27 and TRBJ2-2; 7 nucleotides agree with TRBD1. CDR3 length: 14 residues. The junction had 8 bases not matched to a gene; V was cut back by 8 bases and J by 5 bases. Germline V gives CDR1 MNHEY, CDR2 SMNVEV (reference sequence). The CDR3 nucleotides read TGTGCCAGCTATCCGACAGGGCGGACCGGGGAGCTGTTTTTT. Its protein product is CASYPTGRTGELFF.

This clone was seen more than once but under ten times. V and J are TRBV7-9 and TRBJ1-1, with D unclear. The ends were cut back, 5 bases at V and 1 base at J, with 5 bases in the middle. Germline values: CDR1 SEHNR, CDR2 FQNEAQ (reference sequence). This CDR3 spans 12 amino acids. The DNA of the CDR3 is TGTGCCAGCAGCGCGGGGAACACTGAAGCTTTCTTT. This translates into CASSAGNTEAFF.

The chain is built from TRBV6-1 and TRBJ2-7; D gene uncertain. The CDR3 length is 12 residues. V was shortened by 2 bases and J by 7 bases, with 9 bases between the two germline ends. Per germline, CDR1 MNHNS and CDR2 SASEGT. This CDR3 is CASSENLREQYF. CDR3 bases: TGTGCCAGCAGTGAAAACCTGCGTGAGCAGTACTTC.

CDR3 amino acids: CASSPGTGDDHGEKLFF. For the CDR3, the DNA is TGTGCCAGCAGCCCAGGGACAGGGGACGACCATGGGGAAAAACTGTTTTTT. The chain links TRBV7-9 to TRBJ1-4, with 10 bases aligning to TRBD1. This CDR3 comprises 17 residues. Unmatched junction bases numbered 14, after V lost 5 bases and J lost 8 bases. In germline, CDR1 is SEHNR, CDR2 FQNEAQ (reference sequence).

V gene TRBV28 combines with J gene TRBJ1-4; possibly TRBD1 for D (5 bases). Deletions cut 6 bases from V and 4 bases from J, with 18 bases between. The CDR3 runs to 16 residues. Germline V gives CDR1 MDHEN, CDR2 SYDVKM. DNA of the CDR3: TGTGCCAGCAGCTCATCCGCAAGGCAGGGTAATGAAAAACTGTTTTTT. Protein product: CASSSSARQGNEKLFF.

The chain uses TRBV5-1 and TRBJ2-5; D not certain. Germline CDR1 is SGHRS and CDR2 is YFSETQ. The CDR3 is 11 residues long. V was trimmed by 6 bases and J by 4 bases, leaving 7 bases between them. The chain's CDR3 is CASKNLETQYF. In DNA form, the CDR3 reads TGCGCCAGCAAAAACTTAGAGACCCAGTACTTC.

As DNA, the CDR3 is TGTGCCAGCAGCTTCGGTGGGGGCGCCAGGAATGAGCAGTTCTTC. It yields the protein CASSFGGGARNEQFF. This chain uses TRBV7-6 with TRBJ2-1; maybe TRBD1 (6 bases). From germline, CDR1 is SGHVS and CDR2 FNYEAQ. The V and J ends lost 3 bases and 7 bases respectively, with 16 bases between them. The CDR3 has 15 residues.

The chain couples TRBV6-1 to TRBJ2-1; 15 bases line up with TRBD2. The germline CDR1 and CDR2 sequences are MNHNS and SASEGT. V was clipped by 6 bases and J by 1 base; unmatched bases: 10. The CDR3 has 19 amino acids. CDR3 coding DNA: TGTGCCAGCAGCGAACCGGGACTAGCGGGAGGAAGGTCCTACAATGAGCAGTTCTTC. It yields the protein CASSEPGLAGGRSYNEQFF.

Only one count was recorded for this clone. The chain uses TRBV5-5 and TRBJ1-4, with a tentative D call TRBD1 (5 bases). V lost 4 bases and J 1 base, leaving 14 bases between the germline ends. Germline-derived CDR1 and CDR2 are SGHKS and YYEKEE (reference sequence). CDR3 length equals 16 residues. The CDR3 region is CASSPGHVGTNEKLFF. The CDR3 nucleotides are TGTGCCAGCAGCCCAGGACACGTTGGAACTAATGAAAAACTGTTTTTT.

A single count supports this clone. The chain links TRBV11-2 to TRBJ2-3, with D tentatively TRBD2 (5 bases). Trimming cost V 5 bases and J 0 bases, with 12 bases left between them. This CDR3 region has 15 residues. CDR1 and CDR2 (germline): SGHAT, FQNNGV. In DNA form, the CDR3 reads TGTGCCAGCAGCCGGCGTGGCGGGAGCACAGATACGCAGTATTTT. Translating gives CASSRRGGSTDTQYF.

The V gene is TRBV7-2, the J gene TRBJ1-3; possible D gene TRBD1, 6 bases. The CDR3 is 15 amino acids. Germline V gene lookup returns CDR1 SGHTA and CDR2 FQGNSA. The V and J ends lost 1 base and 7 bases respectively, with 14 bases between them. This CDR3 is CASSLGSGEGNTIYF. The DNA of the CDR3 is TGTGCCAGCAGCTTAGGGTCAGGGGAAGGGAACACCATATATTTT.

The genes are TRBV7-9 and TRBJ1-2; tentative D call: TRBD1 (6 bases). The CDR3 length is 14 residues. Germline values: CDR1 SEHNR, CDR2 FQNEAQ (reference sequence). V was pared by 3 bases and J by 4 bases, with 12 bases between. The CDR3 is CASSFTGFSYGYTF. As DNA, the CDR3 is TGTGCCAGCAGCTTTACAGGGTTTAGCTATGGCTACACCTTC.